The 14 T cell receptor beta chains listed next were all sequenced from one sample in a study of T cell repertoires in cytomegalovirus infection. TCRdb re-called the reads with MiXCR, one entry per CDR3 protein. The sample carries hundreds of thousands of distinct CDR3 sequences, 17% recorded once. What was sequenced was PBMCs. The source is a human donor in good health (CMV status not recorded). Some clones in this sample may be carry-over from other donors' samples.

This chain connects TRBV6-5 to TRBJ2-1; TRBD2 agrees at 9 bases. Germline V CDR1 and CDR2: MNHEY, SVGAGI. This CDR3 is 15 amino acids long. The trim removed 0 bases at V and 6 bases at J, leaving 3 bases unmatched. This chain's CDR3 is CASSYSISGGNEQFF. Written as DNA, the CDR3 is TGTGCCAGCAGTTACTCGATTAGCGGGGGCAATGAGCAGTTCTTC.

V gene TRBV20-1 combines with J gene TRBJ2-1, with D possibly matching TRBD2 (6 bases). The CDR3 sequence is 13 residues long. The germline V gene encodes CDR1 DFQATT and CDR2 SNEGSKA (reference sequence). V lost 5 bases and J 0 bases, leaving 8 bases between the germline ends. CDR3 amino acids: CSAAGSSYNEQFF. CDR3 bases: TGCAGTGCTGCCGGGAGCTCCTACAATGAGCAGTTCTTC.

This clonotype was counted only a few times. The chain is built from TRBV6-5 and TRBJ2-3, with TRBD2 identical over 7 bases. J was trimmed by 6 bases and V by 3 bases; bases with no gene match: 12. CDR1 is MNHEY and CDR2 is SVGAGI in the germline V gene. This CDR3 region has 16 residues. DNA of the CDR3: TGTGCCAGCAGTTATTCGGCGGGGGTAGGTGGGGATACGCAGTATTTT. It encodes CASSYSAGVGGDTQYF.

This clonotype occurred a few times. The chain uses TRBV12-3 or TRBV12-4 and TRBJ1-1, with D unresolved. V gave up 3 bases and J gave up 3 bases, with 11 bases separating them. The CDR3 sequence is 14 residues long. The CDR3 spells CASSFAGRDTEAFF. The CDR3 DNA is TGTGCCAGCAGTTTCGCAGGCCGAGACACTGAAGCTTTCTTT.

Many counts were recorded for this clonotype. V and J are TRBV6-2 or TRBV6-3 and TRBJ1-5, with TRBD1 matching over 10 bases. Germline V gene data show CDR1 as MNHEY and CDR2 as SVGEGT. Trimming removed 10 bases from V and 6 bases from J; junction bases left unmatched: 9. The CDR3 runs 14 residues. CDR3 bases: TGTGCCACCCTGACCGGGACAGGGGTTCAGCCCCAGCATTTT. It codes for CATLTGTGVQPQHF.

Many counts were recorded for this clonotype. CDR3 loop: CASSRLTSGTDTQYF. The CDR3 DNA reads as TGTGCCAGCAGCCGCTTGACTAGCGGCACAGATACGCAGTATTTT. The chain employs TRBV6-5 and TRBJ2-3; TRBD2 aligns across 8 bases. The CDR3 totals 15 residues. V shed 6 bases, J shed 1 base, and the junction held 6 bases outside the gene matches. In germline, CDR1 is MNHEY, CDR2 SVGAGI.

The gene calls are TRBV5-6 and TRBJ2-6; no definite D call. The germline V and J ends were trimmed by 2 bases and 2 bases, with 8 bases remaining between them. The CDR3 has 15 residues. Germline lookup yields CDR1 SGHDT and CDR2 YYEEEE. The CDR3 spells CASSLGRTGANVLTF. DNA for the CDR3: TGTGCCAGCAGCTTAGGCCGCACTGGGGCCAACGTCCTGACTTTC.

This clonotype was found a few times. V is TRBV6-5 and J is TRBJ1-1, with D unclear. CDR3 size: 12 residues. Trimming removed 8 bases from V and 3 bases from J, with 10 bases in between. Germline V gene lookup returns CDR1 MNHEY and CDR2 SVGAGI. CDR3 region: CASGYRDTEAFF. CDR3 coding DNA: TGTGCCAGCGGGTACCGGGACACTGAAGCTTTCTTT.

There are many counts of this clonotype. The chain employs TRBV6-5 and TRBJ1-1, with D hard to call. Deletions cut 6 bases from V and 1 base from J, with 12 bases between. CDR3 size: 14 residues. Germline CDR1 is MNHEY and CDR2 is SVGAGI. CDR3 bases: TGTGCCAGCAGCCTCGTTGAGGGGAACACTGAAGCTTTCTTT. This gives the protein CASSLVEGNTEAFF.

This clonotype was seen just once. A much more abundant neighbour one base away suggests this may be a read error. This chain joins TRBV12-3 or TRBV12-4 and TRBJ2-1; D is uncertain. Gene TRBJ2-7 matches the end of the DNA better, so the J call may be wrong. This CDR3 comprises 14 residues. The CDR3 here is CASSTRHSYNEQYF. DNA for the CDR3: TGTGCCAGCAGTACCCGACATAGCTACAATGAGCAGTACTTC.

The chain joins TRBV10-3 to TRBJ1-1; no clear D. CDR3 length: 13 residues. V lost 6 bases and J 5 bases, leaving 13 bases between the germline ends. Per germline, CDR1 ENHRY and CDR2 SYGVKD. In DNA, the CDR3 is TGTGCCATCAGGCTACACCCGGAGACTGAAGCTTTCTTT. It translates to CAIRLHPETEAFF.

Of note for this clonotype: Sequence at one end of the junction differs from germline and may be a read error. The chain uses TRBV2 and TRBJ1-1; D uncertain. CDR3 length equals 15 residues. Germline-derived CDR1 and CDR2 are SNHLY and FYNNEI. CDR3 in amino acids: CASGEKGPVNTEAFF. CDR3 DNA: TGTGCCAGCGGTGAGAAGGGTCCCGTGAACACTGAAGCTTTCTTT.

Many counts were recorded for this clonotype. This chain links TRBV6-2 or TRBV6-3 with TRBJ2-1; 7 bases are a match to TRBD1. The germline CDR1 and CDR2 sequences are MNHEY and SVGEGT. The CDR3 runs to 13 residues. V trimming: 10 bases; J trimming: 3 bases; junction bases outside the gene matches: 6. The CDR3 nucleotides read TGTGCCACCCGGGACAGCAGCTACAATGAGCAGTTCTTC. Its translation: CATRDSSYNEQFF.

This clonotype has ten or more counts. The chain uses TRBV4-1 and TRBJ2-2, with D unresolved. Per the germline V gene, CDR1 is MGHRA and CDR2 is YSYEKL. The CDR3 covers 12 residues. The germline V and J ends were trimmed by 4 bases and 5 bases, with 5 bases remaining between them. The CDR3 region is CASSPATGELFF. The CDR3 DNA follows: TGCGCCAGCAGCCCCGCAACCGGGGAGCTGTTTTTT.